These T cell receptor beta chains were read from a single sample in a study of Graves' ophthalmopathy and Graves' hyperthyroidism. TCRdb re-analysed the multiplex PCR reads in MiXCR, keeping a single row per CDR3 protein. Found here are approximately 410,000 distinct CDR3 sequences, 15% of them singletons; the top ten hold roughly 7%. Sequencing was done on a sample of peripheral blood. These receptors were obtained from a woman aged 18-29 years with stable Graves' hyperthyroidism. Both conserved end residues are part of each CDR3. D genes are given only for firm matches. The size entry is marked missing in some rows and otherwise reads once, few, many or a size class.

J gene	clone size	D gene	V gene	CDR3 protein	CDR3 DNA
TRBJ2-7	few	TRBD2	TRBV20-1	CSARVTSGGSYEQYF	TGCAGTGCTAGAGTTACAAGCGGGGGGTCCTACGAGCAGTACTTC
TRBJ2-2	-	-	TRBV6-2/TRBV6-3	CASSLAALTGELFF	TGTGCCAGCAGCTTAGCGGCGCTCACCGGGGAGCTGTTTTTT
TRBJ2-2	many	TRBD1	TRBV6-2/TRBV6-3	CASSYQVSQGIFIGELFF	TGTGCCAGCAGTTACCAAGTTTCACAGGGGATTTTCATCGGGGAGCTGTTTTTT
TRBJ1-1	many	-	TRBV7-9	CASSFSAGRAEAFF	TGTGCCAGCAGCTTTTCAGCAGGGCGCGCTGAAGCTTTCTTT
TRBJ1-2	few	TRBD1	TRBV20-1	CSARHPTGQGVGYGYTF	TGCAGTGCTAGACACCCCACCGGACAGGGTGTGGGGTATGGCTACACCTTC
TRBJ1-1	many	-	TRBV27	CASSLGGVTNTEAFF	TGTGCCAGCAGTTTGGGGGGAGTGACGAACACTGAAGCTTTCTTT
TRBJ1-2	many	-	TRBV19	CASSPQTVANYGYTF	TGTGCCAGTAGTCCTCAGACGGTAGCTAACTATGGCTACACCTTC
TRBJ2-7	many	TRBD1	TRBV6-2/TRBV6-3	CASSWGQGAYEQYF	TGTGCCAGCAGTTGGGGACAGGGAGCCTACGAGCAGTACTTC
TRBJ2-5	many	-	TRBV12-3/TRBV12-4	CASRPPTREETQYF	TGTGCCAGCAGGCCCCCCACTAGGGAGGAGACCCAGTACTTC
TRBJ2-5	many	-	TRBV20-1	CSARGPPKNTQETQYF	TGCAGTGCTAGAGGGCCGCCCAAAAATACTCAAGAGACCCAGTACTTC
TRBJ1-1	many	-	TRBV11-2	CASTLRWKGTGRAEAFF	TGTGCCAGCACCTTGAGATGGAAAGGAACAGGGAGGGCTGAAGCTTTCTTT
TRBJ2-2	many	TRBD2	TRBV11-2	CASSRTSGGRNTGELFF	TGTGCCAGCAGCAGGACTAGCGGGGGCCGAAACACCGGGGAGCTGTTTTTT
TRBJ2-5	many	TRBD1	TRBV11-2	CASSLGGQGIGETQYF	TGTGCCAGCAGCTTAGGGGGACAGGGTATAGGAGAGACCCAGTACTTC
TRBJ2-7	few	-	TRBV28	CASSFLVAPSLTVSSYEQYF	TGTGCCAGCAGCTTTTTGGTCGCTCCATCTTTGACGGTTAGCTCCTACGAGCAGTACTTC
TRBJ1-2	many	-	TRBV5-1	CASSRDGPNYGYTF	TGCGCCAGCAGCCGGGACGGACCCAACTATGGCTACACCTTC
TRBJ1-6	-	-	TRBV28	CSCRTVYNSPLHF	TGTTCCTGCAGGACAGTATATAATTCACCCCTCCACTTT
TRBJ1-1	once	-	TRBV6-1	CASREQGSLSRTDAFF	TGTGCCAGCAGAGAACAGGGCTCCCTGTCGCGGACTGACGCTTTCTTT
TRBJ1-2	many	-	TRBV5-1	CASSLAQVSAYGYTF	TGCGCCAGCAGCTTGGCTCAGGTATCGGCGTATGGCTACACCTTC
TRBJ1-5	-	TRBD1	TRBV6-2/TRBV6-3	CASSYGVPQGAGNQPQHF	TGTGCCAGCAGTTACGGGGTACCACAGGGGGCAGGCAATCAGCCCCAGCATTTT
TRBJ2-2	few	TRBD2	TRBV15	CATSRDGLAGGPLTGELFF	TGTGCCACCAGCAGAGATGGGCTAGCGGGGGGGCCTCTCACCGGGGAGCTGTTTTTT
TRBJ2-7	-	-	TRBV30	CAWSVIPDLFNPYEQYF	TGTGCCTGGAGTGTAATACCCGACTTATTCAACCCCTACGAGCAGTACTTC
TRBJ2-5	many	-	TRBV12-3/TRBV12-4	CASSWSGNQETQYF	TGTGCCAGCAGTTGGAGCGGAAACCAAGAGACCCAGTACTTC
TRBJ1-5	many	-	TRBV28	CASSLGDSNQPQHF	TGTGCCAGCAGTTTGGGGGACAGCAATCAGCCCCAGCATTTT
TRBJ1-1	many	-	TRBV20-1	CSATKGGGDTEAFF	TGCAGTGCTACTAAGGGAGGAGGGGACACTGAAGCTTTCTTT
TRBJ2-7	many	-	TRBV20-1	CSASGTQRIYEQYF	TGCAGTGCTAGCGGGACACAACGGATCTACGAGCAGTACTTC
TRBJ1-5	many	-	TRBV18	CASSYTGSNQPQHF	TGTGCCAGCTCATACACAGGTAGCAATCAGCCCCAGCATTTT
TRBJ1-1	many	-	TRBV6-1	CASTKHTEAFF	TGTGCCAGCACTAAGCACACTGAAGCTTTCTTT
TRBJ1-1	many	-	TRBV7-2	CASSLKGGDTEAFF	TGTGCCAGCAGCCTAAAGGGGGGGGACACTGAAGCTTTCTTT
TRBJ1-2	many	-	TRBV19	CASSIRRESYTF	TGTGCCAGTAGTATTCGGAGGGAGAGCTACACCTTC
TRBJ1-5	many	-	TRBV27	CASSLSRSQPQHF	TGTGCCAGCAGTTTATCAAGGAGTCAGCCCCAGCATTTT
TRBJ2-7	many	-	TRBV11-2	CASSPGRSQYF	TGTGCCAGCAGCCCAGGCCGGTCGCAGTACTTC
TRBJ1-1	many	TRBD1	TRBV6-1	CASSDTPTGGETEAFF	TGTGCCAGCAGTGATACCCCCACAGGGGGAGAAACTGAAGCTTTCTTT
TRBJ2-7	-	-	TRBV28	CASRDDGREQYF	TGTGCCAGCAGAGACGACGGACGCGAGCAGTACTTC
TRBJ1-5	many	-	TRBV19	CASSSGGRNQPQHF	TGTGCCAGTAGTTCCGGGGGGCGGAATCAGCCCCAGCATTTT
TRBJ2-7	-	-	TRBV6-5	CASSSRPRDEF	TGTGCCAGCAGTTCCCGACCCCGTGATGAATTC
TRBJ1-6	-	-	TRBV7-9	CASGLEQGYNSPLHF	TGTGCCAGCGGCTTAGAGCAGGGCTATAATTCACCCCTCCACTTT
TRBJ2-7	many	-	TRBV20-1	CSAVGQTYEQYF	TGCAGTGCTGTTGGACAGACCTACGAGCAGTACTTC
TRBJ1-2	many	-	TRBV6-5	CASSYRQGYGYTF	TGTGCCAGCAGTTATCGCCAGGGCTATGGCTACACCTTC
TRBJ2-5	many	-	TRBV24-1	CATSDGVGGLQETQYF	TGTGCCACCAGTGATGGGGTAGGGGGACTTCAAGAGACCCAGTACTTC
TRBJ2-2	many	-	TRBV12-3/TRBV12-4	CASSLGGNTGELFF	TGTGCCAGCAGTTTGGGGGGAAACACCGGGGAGCTGTTTTTT
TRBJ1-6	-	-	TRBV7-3	CASILELGSRSPLHF	TGTGCCAGCATCCTCGAACTTGGGTCTCGTTCACCCCTCCACTTT
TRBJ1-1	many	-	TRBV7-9	CASSLGGTNTEAFF	TGTGCCAGCAGCTTAGGAGGGACGAACACTGAAGCTTTCTTT
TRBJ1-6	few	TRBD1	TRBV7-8	CASRRDRGSHNSPLHF	TGTGCCAGCAGAAGGGACAGGGGGAGCCATAATTCACCCCTCCACTTT
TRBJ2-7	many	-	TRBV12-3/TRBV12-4	CASRPSGRMYEQYF	TGTGCCAGCAGACCCTCGGGCCGGATGTACGAGCAGTACTTC
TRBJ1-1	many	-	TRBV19	CASSIVGAAQGMDTEAFF	TGTGCCAGTAGTATAGTGGGGGCGGCCCAGGGTATGGACACTGAAGCTTTCTTT
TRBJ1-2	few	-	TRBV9	CASSARPYGYTF	TGTGCCAGCAGCGCCCGCCCCTATGGCTACACCTTC
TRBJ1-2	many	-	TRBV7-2	CASSWGPNYGYTF	TGTGCCAGCAGCTGGGGGCCTAACTATGGCTACACCTTC
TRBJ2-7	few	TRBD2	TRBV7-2	CASSLTAGEYEQYF	TGTGCCAGCAGCTTAACGGCGGGGGAGTACGAGCAGTACTTC
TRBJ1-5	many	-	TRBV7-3	CASSLTGQDQPQHF	TGTGCCAGCAGCTTAACGGGGCAGGATCAGCCCCAGCATTTT
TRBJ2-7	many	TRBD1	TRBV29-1	CSVRDRLSYEQYF	TGCAGCGTTCGGGACAGACTTTCCTACGAGCAGTACTTC
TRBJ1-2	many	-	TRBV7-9	CASSLSGVTDYGYTF	TGTGCCAGCAGCTTATCTGGGGTTACTGACTATGGCTACACCTTC
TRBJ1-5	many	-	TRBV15	CATSRGEGPQPQHF	TGTGCCACCAGCAGAGGGGAAGGCCCTCAGCCCCAGCATTTT
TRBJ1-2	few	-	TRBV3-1	CASSPLGWASDGYTF	TGTGCCAGCAGCCCCCTCGGGTGGGCTAGCGATGGCTACACCTTC
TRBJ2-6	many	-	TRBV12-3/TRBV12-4	CASSLDVSGANVLTF	TGTGCCAGCAGTTTAGACGTGTCGGGGGCCAACGTCCTGACTTTC
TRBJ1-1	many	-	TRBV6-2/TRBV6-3	CASNPPGTEAFF	TGTGCCAGCAATCCCCCAGGGACTGAAGCTTTCTTT
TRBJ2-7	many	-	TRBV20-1	CSALGIGGGYEQYF	TGCAGTGCTTTGGGGATAGGGGGAGGATACGAGCAGTACTTC